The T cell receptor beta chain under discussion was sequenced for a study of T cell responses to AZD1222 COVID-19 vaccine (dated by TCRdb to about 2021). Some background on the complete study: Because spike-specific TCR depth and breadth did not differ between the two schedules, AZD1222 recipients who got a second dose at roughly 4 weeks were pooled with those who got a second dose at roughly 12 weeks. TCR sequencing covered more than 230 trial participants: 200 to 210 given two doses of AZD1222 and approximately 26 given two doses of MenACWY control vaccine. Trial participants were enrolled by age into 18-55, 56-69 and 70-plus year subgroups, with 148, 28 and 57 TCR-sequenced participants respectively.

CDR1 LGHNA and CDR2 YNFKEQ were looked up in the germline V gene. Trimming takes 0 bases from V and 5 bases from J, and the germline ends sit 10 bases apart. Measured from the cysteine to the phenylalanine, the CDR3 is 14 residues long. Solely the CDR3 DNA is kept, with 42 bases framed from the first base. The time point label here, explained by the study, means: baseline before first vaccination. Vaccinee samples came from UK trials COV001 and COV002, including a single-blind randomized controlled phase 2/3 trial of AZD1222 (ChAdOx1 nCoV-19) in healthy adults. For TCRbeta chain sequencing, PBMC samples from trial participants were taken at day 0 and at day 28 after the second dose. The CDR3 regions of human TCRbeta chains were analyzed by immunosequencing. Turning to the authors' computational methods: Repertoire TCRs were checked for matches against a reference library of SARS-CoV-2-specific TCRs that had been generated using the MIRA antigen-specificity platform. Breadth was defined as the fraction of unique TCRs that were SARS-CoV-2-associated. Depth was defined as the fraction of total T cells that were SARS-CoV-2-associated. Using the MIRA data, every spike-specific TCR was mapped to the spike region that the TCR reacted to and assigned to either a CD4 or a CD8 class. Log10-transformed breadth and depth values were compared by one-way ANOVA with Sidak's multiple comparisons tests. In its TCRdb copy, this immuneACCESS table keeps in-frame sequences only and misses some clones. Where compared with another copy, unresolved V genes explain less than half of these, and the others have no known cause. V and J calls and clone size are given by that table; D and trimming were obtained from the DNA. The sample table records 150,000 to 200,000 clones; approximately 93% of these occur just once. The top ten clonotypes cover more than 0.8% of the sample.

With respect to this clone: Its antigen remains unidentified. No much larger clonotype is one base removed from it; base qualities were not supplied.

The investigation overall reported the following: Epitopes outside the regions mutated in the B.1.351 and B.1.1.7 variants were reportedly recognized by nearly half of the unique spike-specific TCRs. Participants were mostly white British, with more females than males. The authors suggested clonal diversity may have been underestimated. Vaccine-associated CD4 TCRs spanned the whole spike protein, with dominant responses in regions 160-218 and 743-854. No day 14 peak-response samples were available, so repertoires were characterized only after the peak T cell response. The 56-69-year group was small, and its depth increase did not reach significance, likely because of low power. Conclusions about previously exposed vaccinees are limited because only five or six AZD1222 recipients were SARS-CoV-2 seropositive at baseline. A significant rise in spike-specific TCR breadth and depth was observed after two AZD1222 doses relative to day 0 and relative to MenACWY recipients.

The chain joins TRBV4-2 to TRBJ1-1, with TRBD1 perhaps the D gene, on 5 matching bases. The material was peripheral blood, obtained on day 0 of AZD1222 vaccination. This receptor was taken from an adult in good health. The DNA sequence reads TGTGCCAGCAGCCAAGAGGGACGATATACTGAAGCTTTCTTT. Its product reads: CASSQEGRYTEAFF.